The 27 T cell receptor beta chains in this list originate from one sample, sequenced in a study of blood T cell repertoires in COVID-19. Libraries were prepared by immunoSEQ multiplex PCR; TCRdb keeps only in-frame clonotypes and omits some of them. The repertoire holds 15,000 to 20,000 clones, with approximately 90% as singletons. The sample consisted of peripheral blood. All receptors derive from a man aged 40-50 years with active COVID-19.

This chain connects TRBV19 to TRBJ1-3; D call uncertain. V lost 7 bases to trimming and J lost 2 bases, with 12 bases between them. CDR3 length equals 14 residues. Germline CDR1 LNHDA, CDR2 SQIVND (reference sequence). The CDR3 loop is CASTFAGPGNTIYF. CDR3 sequence (DNA): TGTGCCAGTACGTTTGCTGGGCCTGGAAACACCATATATTTT.

V gene TRBV7-9 combines with J gene TRBJ2-7, with 11 bases that match TRBD1. CDR1 is SEHNR and CDR2 is FQNEAQ in the germline V gene (reference sequence). The junction had 3 bases not matched to a gene; V was cut back by 4 bases and J by 1 base. The CDR3 is 15 residues long. DNA of the CDR3: TGTGCCAGCAGCTGGGGACAGGGGGATTCCTACGAGCAGTACTTC. Translating gives CASSWGQGDSYEQYF.

This chain connects TRBV7-9 to TRBJ1-1; D is possibly TRBD1 (5 bases). This CDR3 is built from 13 residues. Deletions cut 2 bases from V and 5 bases from J, with 9 bases between. CDR1 SEHNR and CDR2 FQNEAQ come from the germline V gene (reference sequence). In nucleotides, the CDR3 is TGTGCCAGCAGCTTACAGGACATAACTGAAGCTTTCTTT. Translating it yields CASSLQDITEAFF.

This clone was seen just once. This chain links TRBV6-2 or TRBV6-3 with TRBJ1-6, with 10 positions matching TRBD1. CDR1 and CDR2 (germline): MNHEY, SVGEGT. The CDR3 has 14 residues. The junction had 12 bases not matched to a gene; V was cut back by 10 bases and J by 12 bases. CDR3 nucleotides: TGTGCCACCAACCCCGGGACAGGGGTCGGACCCCTCCACTTT. The encoded protein is CATNPGTGVGPLHF.

The V gene is TRBV9, the J gene TRBJ1-4; D unresolved. Germline CDR1 reads SGDLS; CDR2 reads YYNGEE. The CDR3 sequence is 14 residues long. The V end was cut by 4 bases, the J end by 7 bases, with 14 bases between. CDR3 protein: CASSRKGEGEKLFF. CDR3 bases: TGTGCCAGCAGCCGTAAGGGCGAGGGTGAAAAACTGTTTTTT.

This clone was picked up one time. CDR3 loop: CASSLKGLAGHEQYF. The CDR3 nucleotides read TGCGCCAGCAGCTTAAAGGGACTAGCTGGCCACGAGCAGTACTTC. The rearrangement joins TRBV4-1 to TRBJ2-7, with 9 bases that match TRBD2. Germline V lookup: CDR1 MGHRA, CDR2 YSYEKL. The CDR3 contains 15 residues. The V gene end was trimmed by 5 bases and the J gene end by 5 bases; junction bases not matched to a gene: 10.

The chain carries TRBV7-8 and TRBJ1-5, with TRBD1 identical over 12 bases. Germline V lookup: CDR1 SGHVS, CDR2 FQNEAQ. With V trimmed by 6 bases and J by 7 bases, 7 bases remained unmatched. This CDR3 is built from 15 residues. The CDR3 sequence is CASSRGTGGGQPQHF. CDR3 DNA sequence: TGTGCCAGCAGTCGCGGGACAGGGGGCGGACAGCCCCAGCATTTT.

The V and J genes are TRBV13 and TRBJ1-1; unclear D gene. V lost 0 bases to trimming and J lost 4 bases, with 9 bases between them. The CDR3 extends over 14 amino acids. From germline, CDR1 is PRHDT and CDR2 FYEKMQ (reference sequence). The CDR3 DNA reads as TGTGCCAGCAGCTTAGGGGGCGCGGGCACTGAAGCTTTCTTT. This codes for CASSLGGAGTEAFF.

The chain has TRBV7-8 and TRBJ1-4; TRBD1 agrees at 7 bases. CDR1 is SGHVS and CDR2 is FQNEAQ in the germline V gene. CDR3 length equals 16 residues. Losses at the gene ends were 3 bases for V and 8 bases for J; bases not matched to a gene: 12. This chain's CDR3 is CASSLTGNIAEEKLFF. The DNA for the CDR3 is TGTGCCAGCAGCTTGACAGGGAATATCGCTGAGGAAAAACTGTTTTTT.

J is TRBJ2-1 and V is TRBV12-5; 7 positions agree with TRBD2. From germline, CDR1 is LGHNT and CDR2 FRNRAP. The CDR3 has 16 amino acids. Trimming took 2 bases from V and 3 from J; bases not matched to a gene: 7. The DNA of the CDR3 is TGTGCTAGTGGTTTGAGGCTAGCGGACCTCTACAATGAGCAGTTCTTC. Translation: CASGLRLADLYNEQFF. Full variable domain (outside the CDR3, taken from reference TRBV12-5 and TRBJ2-1): DARVTQTPRHKVTEMGQEVTMRCQPILGHNTVFWYRQTMMQGLELLAYFRNRAPLDDSGMPKDRFSAEMPDATLATLKIQPSEPRDSAVYFCASGLRLADLYNEQFFGPGTRLTVL.

This clone was seen more than once but under ten times. The chain couples TRBV14 to TRBJ1-2; the D is unclear. The germline gives CDR1 SGHDN, CDR2 FVKESK. V lost 1 base and J 1 base, leaving 16 bases between the germline ends. This CDR3 is 17 amino acids long. CDR3 nucleotide sequence: TGTGCCAGCAGCCAAGCCGTACCTCGGGAAGTTAACTATGGCTACACCTTC. It codes for CASSQAVPREVNYGYTF.

This chain joins TRBV27 and TRBJ2-7; no firm D call. Trimming pared 3 bases from V and 0 bases from J, leaving 15 bases between. CDR3 size: 16 residues. Germline V gene lookup returns CDR1 MNHEY and CDR2 SMNVEV (reference sequence). The CDR3 here is CASSFGPLASSYEQYF. The CDR3 DNA sequence: TGTGCCAGCAGTTTTGGGCCCCTGGCGAGCTCCTACGAGCAGTACTTC.

This sequence joins TRBV28 and TRBJ1-6; 10 nucleotides align to TRBD1. This CDR3 spans 15 amino acids. Germline V lookup: CDR1 MDHEN, CDR2 SYDVKM. V was clipped by 7 bases and J by 7 bases; unmatched bases: 7. The CDR3 nucleotides read TGTGCCAGCAAGAGACAGGGGGCGCGGAATTCACCCCTCCACTTT. Translation: CASKRQGARNSPLHF.

The genes are TRBV27 and TRBJ1-1, with 10 bases matching TRBD1. CDR3 size: 16 residues. Trimming took 5 bases from V and 1 from J; bases not matched to a gene: 7. Looked up from germline, CDR1 is MNHEY and CDR2 is SMNVEV (reference sequence). CDR3 sequence reads: CASSPLDRGANTEAFF. The CDR3 coding sequence is TGTGCCAGCAGTCCGCTGGACAGGGGGGCGAACACTGAAGCTTTCTTT.

The chain joins TRBV10-2 to TRBJ2-7, with D possibly matching TRBD1 (6 bases). The V gene lost 2 bases and the J gene lost 5 bases, with 13 bases spanning the gap. The CDR3 spans 14 residues. Germline loops: CDR1 WSHSY, CDR2 SAAADI. This CDR3 is CASSETGPWDEQYF. As DNA, the CDR3 is TGCGCCAGCAGTGAGACAGGGCCATGGGACGAGCAGTACTTC.

V usage is TRBV28 and J usage is TRBJ2-1, with 8 positions matching TRBD2. Germline-derived CDR1 and CDR2 are MDHEN and SYDVKM. After removal of 8 bases from V and 5 bases from J, the junction contained 11 bases not matched to a gene. The CDR3 covers 15 residues. CDR3 amino acids: CASRTGTRANNEQFF. The CDR3, as DNA: TGTGCCAGCCGAACCGGGACTAGAGCCAACAATGAGCAGTTCTTC.

The chain recombines TRBV9 with TRBJ1-4, with TRBD1 identical over 7 bases. From germline, CDR1 is SGDLS and CDR2 YYNGEE. V dropped 4 bases and J dropped 4; count of bases not matched to a gene: 4. The CDR3 sequence is 14 residues long. CDR3 bases: TGTGCCAGCAGCCGACAGGGCTATAATGAAAAACTGTTTTTT. Translated: CASSRQGYNEKLFF.

In its sample, this clone was seen a few times. This chain joins TRBV5-1 and TRBJ1-1; D unclear. Germline CDR1 reads SGHRS; CDR2 reads YFSETQ. The CDR3 totals 15 residues. Trimming took 0 bases from V and 1 from J, leaving 10 bases between them. The CDR3 bases are TGCGCCAGCAGCTTGGAGGAGCCGAGGAACACTGAAGCTTTCTTT. It translates to CASSLEEPRNTEAFF.

The rearrangement links TRBV20-1 to TRBJ2-1, with D unclear. With 3 bases removed from V and 2 bases from J, the gap between germline ends came to 8 bases. CDR3 length: 13 residues. Germline CDR1 and CDR2: DFQATT and SNEGSKA (reference sequence). CDR3 loop: CSASVPTYNEQFF. The CDR3 region has the DNA TGCAGTGCTAGTGTCCCTACCTACAATGAGCAGTTCTTC.

The chain couples TRBV12-5 to TRBJ1-5; the D gene is possibly TRBD1 (6 bases). Germline values: CDR1 LGHNT, CDR2 FRNRAP. V was cut by 1 base and J by 5 bases, with 9 bases left in between. CDR3 size: 14 residues. CDR3 loop: CASGLGAGDQPQHF. The CDR3 DNA sequence: TGTGCTAGTGGTTTGGGTGCAGGGGATCAGCCCCAGCATTTT. The variable domain in full, completed from reference TRBV12-5 and TRBJ1-5, reads DARVTQTPRHKVTEMGQEVTMRCQPILGHNTVFWYRQTMMQGLELLAYFRNRAPLDDSGMPKDRFSAEMPDATLATLKIQPSEPRDSAVYFCASGLGAGDQPQHFGDGTRLSIL.

The chain employs TRBV29-1 and TRBJ2-7, with a weak D call TRBD1 (6 bases). Germline CDR1 SQVTM, CDR2 ANQGSEA. The V end was cut by 3 bases, the J end by 2 bases, with 14 bases between. CDR3 length equals 14 residues. DNA of the CDR3: TGCAGCGTTGAGGGCCCTGGGACACCCTACGAGCAGTACTTC. It specifies CSVEGPGTPYEQYF.

This clone was found a few times. The chain combines TRBV9 with TRBJ2-1; D perhaps matches TRBD1 (5 bases). This CDR3 spans 17 amino acids. Germline CDR1 is SGDLS and CDR2 is YYNGEE. The V and J ends lost 5 bases and 7 bases respectively, with 25 bases between them. The CDR3 DNA sequence: TGTGCCAGCAGTGCCCACGAGTTAGCAGTCCCAGGGAATGAGCAGTTCTTC. It translates to CASSAHELAVPGNEQFF.

The rearrangement uses TRBV10-2 and TRBJ2-3; D not certain. Trimming took off 3 bases at V and 3 bases at J, with 7 bases between the two ends. The CDR3 consists of 13 residues. Per the germline V gene, CDR1 is WSHSY and CDR2 is SAAADI. The DNA of the CDR3 is TGCGCCAGCAGTGATCTCAGGACAGATACGCAGTATTTT. Its translation: CASSDLRTDTQYF.

The V gene is TRBV29-1, the J gene TRBJ2-7; 10 nucleotides match TRBD1. The V and J ends lost 6 bases and 4 bases, in that order; junction bases with no gene match: 9. Germline V CDR1 and CDR2: SQVTM, ANQGSEA. CDR3 length: 14 amino acids. CDR3 nucleotide sequence: TGCAGCGTCCGATTCCGGGACAGGGGTTACGAGCAGTACTTC. Residues: CSVRFRDRGYEQYF.

V gene TRBV3-1 (or the pseudogene TRBV3-2) combines with J gene TRBJ2-1; D gene ambiguous. The CDR3 has 12 amino acids. The V end was cut by 7 bases, the J end by 9 bases, with 13 bases between. Germline V lookup: CDR1 LGHDT, CDR2 YNNKEL (reference sequence). The CDR3: CASNIAPSEQFF. CDR3 coding DNA: TGTGCCAGCAACATCGCTCCCAGTGAGCAGTTCTTC.

The genes are TRBV6-5 and TRBJ2-2; the D gene is possibly TRBD1 (6 bases). In germline, CDR1 is MNHEY, CDR2 SVGAGI. The CDR3 is made up of 15 amino acids. The V and J ends lost 2 bases and 2 bases respectively, with 9 bases between them. The CDR3 sequence: CASSYRTDNTGELFF. The CDR3 DNA is TGTGCCAGCAGTTACCGGACAGATAACACCGGGGAGCTGTTTTTT.

This chain uses TRBV5-4 with TRBJ1-6; 7 bases fit TRBD1. Trimming at V came to 4 bases and at J to 6 bases, leaving 16 bases not matched to a gene. Germline values: CDR1 SGHNT, CDR2 YYREEE (reference sequence). This CDR3 contains 18 residues. CDR3 bases: TGTGCCAGCAGCCTGGGTTGGGGATCGACAGGGAGTAATTCACCCCTCCACTTT. The encoded protein is CASSLGWGSTGSNSPLHF.